The 26 T cell receptor beta chains listed next were all sequenced from one sample in a study of blood T cells in healthy people across ages. Alongside a J-beta primer mix, a sample-barcoded 5' primer served in a second PCR lasting roughly 6 to 11 cycles. MiXCR was run by TCRdb on the 5' RACE reads, yielding one entry per CDR3 protein. The profile shows some 560,000 distinct CDR3 sequences, about 27% of them singletons. These records were also assigned to another study, of T cells of mothers and their children.

The sequenced material came from blood. The receptors were sampled from a boy between 2 and 15 years old in good health.

Here the CDR3 reads CASSYSGAGLDSPLHF. DNA of the CDR3: TGTGCCAGCAGTTACTCGGGGGCAGGGCTGGACTCACCCCTCCACTTT. The chain recombines TRBV6-5 with TRBJ1-6; tentative D call: TRBD1 (6 bases). CDR1 is MNHEY and CDR2 is SVGAGI in the germline V gene. Trimming cost V 0 bases and J 10 bases, with 16 bases left between them. The CDR3 sequence is 16 residues long.

The genes are TRBV4-3 and TRBJ2-7; D possibly corresponds to TRBD1 (6 bases). CDR3 size: 14 residues. V lost 0 bases, J lost 2 bases, and 8 bases lay in between. CDR1 and CDR2 from the germline V gene are LGHNA and YSLEER. Written as DNA, the CDR3 is TGCGCCAGCAGCCAAGAAACAGGGACCTACGAGCAGTACTTC. Residues: CASSQETGTYEQYF.

The chain combines TRBV7-2 with TRBJ2-5, with D possibly TRBD1 on 5 matching bases. CDR3 length equals 15 residues. V was trimmed by 3 bases and J by 1 base, leaving 12 bases between them. In germline, CDR1 is SGHTA, CDR2 FQGNSA. The CDR3 is CASSFSRRAQETQYF. The CDR3 nucleotides read TGTGCCAGCAGCTTTTCTCGCAGGGCCCAAGAGACCCAGTACTTC.

The chain is built from TRBV10-3 and TRBJ1-2; D uncertain. Germline CDR1 reads ENHRY; CDR2 reads SYGVKD. V was trimmed by 3 bases and J by 7 bases, leaving 15 bases between them. The CDR3 has 14 residues. CDR3: CAISEVQLVGGYTF. The CDR3 coding sequence is TGTGCCATCAGTGAAGTCCAGCTGGTCGGTGGCTACACCTTC.

The V gene is TRBV6-5, the J gene TRBJ1-3, with 10 bases aligning to TRBD1. Looked up from germline, CDR1 is MNHEY and CDR2 is SVGAGI. The CDR3 is 16 amino acids. V shed 2 bases, J shed 2 bases, and the junction held 3 bases outside the gene matches. CDR3 region: CASSYNGQGAGNTIYF. The CDR3, as DNA: TGTGCCAGCAGTTACAATGGACAGGGGGCTGGAAACACCATATATTTT.

This clonotype was detected a few times. The junction departs from the called germline gene at one end, perhaps through a read error. The chain has TRBV10-3 and TRBJ2-2, with D possibly being TRBD2 (5 bases). The CDR3 runs to 13 residues. CDR1 and CDR2 (germline): ENHRY, SYGVKD. As DNA, the CDR3 is TGTGCTATCAGTGACGGTGGCACCGGGAAGCTGTTTTTT. This translates into CAISDGGTGKLFF.

The chain employs TRBV29-1 and TRBJ2-3, with a weak D call TRBD2 (6 bases). The germline CDR1 and CDR2 sequences are SQVTM and ANQGSEA. The length of the CDR3 is 16 residues. The V and J ends lost 1 base and 3 bases respectively, with 17 bases between them. In nucleotides, the CDR3 is TGCAGCGTTGAAGGCATCGAGGGAGGAAAGACAGATACGCAGTATTTT. Its protein product is CSVEGIEGGKTDTQYF.

This clonotype was detected once. V is TRBV6-1 and J is TRBJ2-3; 7 nucleotides agree with TRBD1. Looked up from germline, CDR1 is MNHNS and CDR2 is SASEGT. V was clipped by 3 bases and J by 2 bases; unmatched bases: 11. This CDR3 has 17 amino acids. For the CDR3, the DNA is TGTGCCAGCAGTGATGACAGAACAGGGGTTTTCACAGATACGCAGTATTTT. Encoded protein: CASSDDRTGVFTDTQYF.

This clonotype has at least ten counts. The chain employs TRBV11-2 and TRBJ1-3, with 7 nucleotides matching TRBD1. Trimming at V came to 3 bases and at J to 4 bases, leaving 6 bases not matched to a gene. The V gene's germline CDR1 is SGHAT and CDR2 FQNNGV. CDR3 length: 15 residues. In nucleotides, the CDR3 is TGTGCCAGCAGCTTTGAGGGGGCGCGAGGAAACACCATATATTTT. Amino acids: CASSFEGARGNTIYF.

The chain carries TRBV11-2 and TRBJ2-6, with D tentatively TRBD2 (5 bases). V was clipped by 4 bases and J by 5 bases, with 9 bases between them. This CDR3 comprises 14 residues. Germline assignment: CDR1 SGHAT and CDR2 FQNNGV. The CDR3 nucleotides are TGTGCCAGCAGCTCGCTGGACTGGGCCAACGTCCTGACTTTC. Its translation: CASSSLDWANVLTF.

This clonotype was found a few times. A read error is likely, as this CDR3 ends without the conserved phenylalanine or tryptophan. The genes are TRBV10-3 and TRBJ2-5, with D possibly being TRBD2 (6 bases). Looked up from germline, CDR1 is ENHRY and CDR2 is SYGVKD. CDR3 length equals 15 residues. The V end was cut by 4 bases, the J end by 0 bases, with 12 bases between. DNA of the CDR3: TGTGCCATCAGTGGGGCTAGCGAGAACCAAGAGACCCAGTACCTC. This sequence encodes CAISGASENQETQYL.

This clonotype was seen a few times. The chain links TRBV15 to TRBJ2-1, with 11 bases lining up with TRBD2. Germline V lookup: CDR1 LNHNV, CDR2 YYDKDF (reference sequence). V lost 1 base to trimming and J lost 3 bases; unmatched junction nucleotides: 2. The CDR3 is 16 residues long. The CDR3 DNA is TGTGCCACCAGCAGAGCCGGGACTAGCGGCTACAATGAGCAGTTCTTC. Protein: CATSRAGTSGYNEQFF. Full variable domain (remainder filled in from reference TRBV15 and TRBJ2-1): DAMVIQNPRYQVTQFGKPVTLSCSQTLNHNVMYWYQQKSSQAPKLLFHYYDKDFNNEADTPDNFQSRRPNTSFCFLDIRSPGLGDTAMYLCATSRAGTSGYNEQFFGPGTRLTVL.

This clonotype was seen a handful of times. The genes are TRBV4-3 and TRBJ1-2; D not certain. Between the trimmed V and J ends, which lost 0 bases and 7 bases, there was a span of 15 bases. The CDR3 covers 15 residues. CDR1 is LGHNA, CDR2 YSLEER, per germline. CDR3 nucleotides: TGCGCCAGCAGCCAAGATGGTATTCCCGACCCTGGCTACACCTTC. Protein product: CASSQDGIPDPGYTF.

This clonotype was observed at least ten times. V is TRBV4-2 and J is TRBJ2-4, with TRBD2 matching 8 bases. The trim removed 0 bases at V and 0 bases at J, leaving 7 bases unmatched. Looked up from germline, CDR1 is LGHNA and CDR2 is YNFKEQ. The CDR3 runs 18 residues. The CDR3 coding sequence is TGTGCCAGCAGCCAAGATATCGGACTAGCACAAGCCAAAAACATTCAGTACTTC. This codes for CASSQDIGLAQAKNIQYF.

The chain recombines TRBV20-1 with TRBJ2-3; no clear D gene. The V end lost 4 bases, the J end lost 0 bases, and 8 bases lay between the germline ends. The CDR3 totals 13 residues. In germline, CDR1 is DFQATT, CDR2 SNEGSKA (reference sequence). For the CDR3, the DNA is TGCAGTGCTATTCGGTCCAGCACAGATACGCAGTATTTT. It yields the protein CSAIRSSTDTQYF.

This clonotype was observed a handful of times. The germline gene is not matched at one end of the junction; a read error may be the cause. The chain is built from TRBV27 and TRBJ2-7, with D possibly matching TRBD1 (6 bases). The CDR3 totals 15 residues. The germline V gene encodes CDR1 MNHEY and CDR2 SMNVEV (reference sequence). In nucleotides, the CDR3 is TGTGCCGGCAGTTTATCCTTGGGACAATTAGACGAGCAGTACTTC. This sequence encodes CAGSLSLGQLDEQYF.

As for this clonotype: At one end, the junction sequence differs from germline, possibly due to a read error. The chain has TRBV27 and TRBJ1-2, with TRBD1 as a possible D gene (6 bases). The CDR3 sequence is 13 residues long. Germline CDR1 is MNHEY and CDR2 is SMNVEV (reference sequence). The CDR3 loop reads CAGSLTQGQGYTF. In nucleotides, the CDR3 is TGTGCCGGCAGTTTAACCCAGGGGCAGGGCTACACCTTC.

The V call is TRBV7-9, the J call TRBJ2-5, with D maybe TRBD2 (5 bases). The CDR3 extends over 14 amino acids. Trimming removed 5 bases from V and 5 bases from J, with 15 bases in between. From germline, CDR1 is SEHNR and CDR2 FQNEAQ (reference sequence). DNA of the CDR3: TGTGCCAGCAGCCCTGAGGACTGGATCGAGACCCAGTACTTC. Translating gives CASSPEDWIETQYF.

The gene calls are TRBV6-5 and TRBJ1-1; D perhaps matches TRBD1 (6 bases). V was shortened by 3 bases and J by 5 bases, with 13 bases between the two germline ends. Looked up from germline, CDR1 is MNHEY and CDR2 is SVGAGI. This CDR3 has 14 amino acids. This CDR3 reads CASSYGRGGTEAFF. DNA for the CDR3: TGTGCCAGCAGTTATGGCAGGGGTGGGACTGAAGCTTTCTTT.

V gene TRBV20-1 combines with J gene TRBJ2-7; 10 bases match TRBD1. CDR1 and CDR2 from the germline V gene are DFQATT and SNEGSKA (reference sequence). The CDR3 extends over 15 amino acids. The V gene end was trimmed by 0 bases and the J gene end by 1 base; junction bases not matched to a gene: 3. CDR3 coding DNA: TGCAGTGCTAGAGATAGGACAGGGGGGTCCTACGAGCAGTACTTC. It yields the protein CSARDRTGGSYEQYF.

V gene TRBV6-5 combines with J gene TRBJ2-5; 16 bases fit TRBD2. After removal of 6 bases from V and 11 bases from J, the junction contained 9 bases not matched to a gene. Germline V lookup: CDR1 MNHEY, CDR2 SVGAGI. CDR3 length: 15 amino acids. The DNA for the CDR3 is TGTGCCAGCAGACCCTCCGGGACTAGCGGGAGGGAGCAGTACTTC. Its translation is CASRPSGTSGREQYF.

The V gene is TRBV27, the J gene TRBJ2-2; possibly TRBD2 for D (5 bases). This CDR3 is built from 15 residues. Germline values: CDR1 MNHEY, CDR2 SMNVEV (reference sequence). Deletions cut 6 bases from V and 4 bases from J, with 15 bases between. CDR3 loop: CASRSLLSGTGELFF. The CDR3 nucleotides are TGTGCCAGCAGGTCCCTCTTAAGCGGCACCGGGGAGCTGTTTTTT.

This clonotype was found a few times. The rearrangement links TRBV28 to TRBJ2-7; D is perhaps TRBD1 or TRBD2 (5 bases each). V dropped 1 base and J dropped 5 bases, with 15 bases sitting between them. The CDR3 is 15 amino acids. The germline CDR1 and CDR2 sequences are MDHEN and SYDVKM. In DNA form, the CDR3 reads TGTGCCAGCAGTTTATTTGGCCGAGCGGACAACGAGCAGTACTTC. Translation: CASSLFGRADNEQYF.

This clonotype has a handful of counts. The chain has TRBV3-1 and TRBJ2-1, with D maybe TRBD1 (6 bases). Germline lookup yields CDR1 LGHDT and CDR2 YNNKEL (reference sequence). V lost 4 bases and J 9 bases, leaving 13 bases between the germline ends. The CDR3 consists of 13 residues. The CDR3 loop is CASSLGGPSEQFF. CDR3 nucleotides: TGTGCCAGCAGCCTAGGGGGTCCCAGTGAGCAGTTCTTC.

J is TRBJ2-4 and V is TRBV10-3; D remains unclear. V dropped 0 bases and J dropped 5 bases, with 5 bases sitting between them. This CDR3 region has 13 residues. Germline CDR1 is ENHRY and CDR2 is SYGVKD. The CDR3 here is CAISESDQNIQYF. CDR3 nucleotides: TGTGCCATCAGTGAGTCAGACCAAAACATTCAGTACTTC.

There are many counts of this clonotype. The chain uses TRBV7-9 and TRBJ2-4; D perhaps matches TRBD1 (5 bases). This CDR3 is 16 amino acids long. Germline V CDR1 and CDR2: SEHNR, FQNEAQ (reference sequence). V dropped 5 bases and J dropped 7 bases, with 21 bases sitting between them. CDR3 sequence (DNA): TGTGCCAGCAGCCCCGGTGGGGAAGGGGCGATTAACATTCAGTACTTC. Translation: CASSPGGEGAINIQYF.